This T cell receptor beta chain is from a study of beta chain features in type 1 diabetes. The CDR3 has 13 amino acids. With 5 bases removed from V and 2 bases from J, the gap between germline ends came to 7 bases. In germline, CDR1 is SGHTA, CDR2 FQGNSA. What was sequenced were expressed TCRB transcripts, since all of the isolated RNA had been reverse transcribed. TCRdb's copy holds only in-frame clones and misses some; the assay was immunoSEQ multiplex PCR. The sample lists under 800,000 clones; 15% to 17% were seen once. This clone was seen only a few times. Input material: naive CD4+ T cells from blood. This sequence was found in a young man in good health. The genes are TRBV7-2 and TRBJ1-3; D not resolved. CDR3 sequence (DNA): TGTGCCAGCAGCCGTACGGCTGGAAACACCATATATTTT. It codes for CASSRTAGNTIYF.